This TCR beta chain appears in the sequencing data of a study of shared clonotypes between healthy human individuals. Study results and limitations: Clonotypes that were shared across a handful of donors made up about 4.5% of naive CD4 clonotypes.

Trimming pared 1 base from V and 7 bases from J, leaving 17 bases between. Germline V gene sequence: CDR1 SGHVS, CDR2 FQNEAQ. This CDR3 is built from 16 residues. Selected positively for CCR7 and CD45RO-negative, naive CD8 cells excluded terminally differentiated effector memory CD45RA+ cells. With respect to this clone: The target antigen is unknown.

For every subset, genomic DNA was evenly distributed across several immunoSEQ plates. TCRdb keeps only in-frame clones here, not all; method: immunoSEQ multiplex PCR. The data show about 2.2 million clones, about 93% seen once. Sample: naive CD8+ T cells from PBMCs. The TCR was taken from a man aged 18 to 29 in good health. Some clones in this sample may be carry-over from other donors' samples. V and J are TRBV7-8 and TRBJ2-1; D perhaps matches TRBD2 (6 bases). The CDR3 nucleotides read TGTGCCAGCAGCTTAGTTGGGGACTTGGCCGAGAATGAGCAGTTCTTC. Translation: CASSLVGDLAENEQFF. Variable domain in full (rest from reference TRBV7-8 and TRBJ2-1): GAGVSQSPRYKVAKRGQDVALRCDPISGHVSLFWYQQALGQGPEFLTYFQNEAQLDKSGLPSDRFFAERPEGSVSTLKIQRTQQEDSAVYLCASSLVGDLAENEQFFGPGTRLTVL.